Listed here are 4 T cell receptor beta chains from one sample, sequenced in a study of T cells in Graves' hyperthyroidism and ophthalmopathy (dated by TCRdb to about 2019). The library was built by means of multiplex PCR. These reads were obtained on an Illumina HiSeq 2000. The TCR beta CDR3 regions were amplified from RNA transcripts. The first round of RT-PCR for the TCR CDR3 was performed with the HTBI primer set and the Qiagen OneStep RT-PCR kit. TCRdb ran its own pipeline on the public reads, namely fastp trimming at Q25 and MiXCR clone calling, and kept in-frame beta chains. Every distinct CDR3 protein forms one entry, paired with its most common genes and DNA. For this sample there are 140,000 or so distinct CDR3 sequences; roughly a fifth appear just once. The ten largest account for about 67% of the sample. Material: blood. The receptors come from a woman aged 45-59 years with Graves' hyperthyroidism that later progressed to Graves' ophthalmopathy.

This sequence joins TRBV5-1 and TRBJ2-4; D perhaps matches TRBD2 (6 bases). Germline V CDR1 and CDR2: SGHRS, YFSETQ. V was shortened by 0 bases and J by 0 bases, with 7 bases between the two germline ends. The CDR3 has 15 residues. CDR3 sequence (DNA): TGCGCCAGCAGCTTGGGAGCGGGAGCCAAAAACATTCAGTACTTC. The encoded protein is CASSLGAGAKNIQYF.

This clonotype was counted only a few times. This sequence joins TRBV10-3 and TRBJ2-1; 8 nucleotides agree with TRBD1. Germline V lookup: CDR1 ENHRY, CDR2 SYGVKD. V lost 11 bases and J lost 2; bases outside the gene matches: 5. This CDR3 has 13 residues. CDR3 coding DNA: TGTGCCTCTGGACAGGGAGCCTACAATGAGCAGTTCTTC. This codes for CASGQGAYNEQFF.

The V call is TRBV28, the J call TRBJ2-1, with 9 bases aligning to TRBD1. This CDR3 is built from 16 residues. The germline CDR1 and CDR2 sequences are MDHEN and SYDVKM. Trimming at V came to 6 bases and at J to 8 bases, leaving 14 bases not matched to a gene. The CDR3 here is CASSHLGQGRFDEQFF. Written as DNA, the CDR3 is TGTGCCAGCAGCCACCTCGGACAGGGGAGATTCGATGAGCAGTTCTTC.

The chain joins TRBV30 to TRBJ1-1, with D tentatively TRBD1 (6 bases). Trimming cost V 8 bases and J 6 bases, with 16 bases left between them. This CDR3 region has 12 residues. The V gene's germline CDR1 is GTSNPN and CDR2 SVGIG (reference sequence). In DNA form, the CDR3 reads TGTGCCGCCCGCAGGGGTCGCGCTGAAGCTTTCTTT. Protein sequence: CAARRGRAEAFF. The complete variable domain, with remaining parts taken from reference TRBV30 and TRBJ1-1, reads SQTIHQWPATLVQPVGSPLSLECTVEGTSNPNLYWYRQAAGRGLQLLFYSVGIGQISSEVPQNLSASRPQDRQFILSSKKLLLSDSGFYLCAARRGRAEAFFGQGTRLTVV.